Listed below are T cell receptor beta chains from one sample, sequenced in a study of T cell repertoires in cytomegalovirus infection. No antigens are known for them. TCRdb passed the reads through MiXCR, listing each CDR3 protein once. The sample records some 100,000 distinct CDR3 sequences, under 30% being singletons. The sample here was CD8+ T cells from cultured PBMCs, taken from culture after CMV antigen stimulation. These receptors originate from a human donor in good health (CMV status not recorded). Some clones in this sample may be carry-over from other donors' samples. Both conserved end residues are trimmed from each CDR3.

v_gene,CDR3aa
TRBV20-1,SVSQGPGNTIY
TRBV10-2,ATKEETGGGVDEKLF
TRBV27,ASSWAGPSTDTQY
TRBV12-3/TRBV12-4,ASSLDSYYGYT
TRBV3-1,ASSSPQRGMDSPLH
TRBV5-1,ASSGGTGPYEQY
TRBV3-1,ASSQWKDGGLLGTDTQY
TRBV25-1,ASSGKTGLYGDTQY
TRBV19,ASSIIPRDRGRETQETQY
TRBV5-4,ASSLPTGIEQY
TRBV2,ASSDLATYEQY
TRBV11-2,ASSPRTSGEVDNEQF
TRBV6-6,ASSPPSFTHEQY
TRBV9,ANSFESSSYEQY
TRBV7-8,ASSSFGVVNYEQY
TRBV27,ASSLSPRAPAF
TRBV7-9,ASSSGQDPYEAF
TRBV27,ASTYLRTLAVTGELF
TRBV19,ASSAGQVGYGYT
TRBV5-8,ASSLRGPAGVRDTGELF
TRBV27,ASSPGVGNQPQH
TRBV15,ATSGVSGGGAGELF
TRBV11-2,ASSLDSYGYT
TRBV7-8,ASSLEAWAANYGYT
TRBV12-3/TRBV12-4,ASSVSPSGGYT
TRBV7-6,ASSLQGGWVEF
TRBV7-9,ASSLAEGASEAF
TRBV15,ATSRGAGYEQY
TRBV20-1,SAVGQGEPYEQY
TRBV7-8,ASSLTGRGGSGANVLT
TRBV4-1,ASSQERSGATEAF
TRBV9,ASSVGARSYNSPLH
TRBV12-3/TRBV12-4,ASSLFGLAGGWENIQY
TRBV4-2,ASIQETPGADEQY
TRBV25-1,ASGGVSTNEKLF
TRBV28,ASSLGGINEQY
TRBV28,ASSLYPGATNEKLF
TRBV27,ASSLQGLANYGYT
TRBV25-1,ASSVSGTGSYEQY
TRBV12-3/TRBV12-4,ASSLEGFFGQPQH
TRBV2,ASRALVVGQQETQY
TRBV12-3/TRBV12-4,ASSWTGEDNEKLF
TRBV7-8,AIEGQGPMDEQY
TRBV6-1,ASSNSGGAADTQY
TRBV12-3/TRBV12-4,ASSLATGAGNIQY
TRBV5-6,ASSLVRGSSYEQY
TRBV10-3,AISEWNRPNTGELF
TRBV4-1,ASSRPSGGENNEQF
TRBV7-3,ASSTAAGGETQY
TRBV28,ASSMGSSYEQY
TRBV20-1,SARDKANYNEQF
TRBV19,ASTATSVGSGELF
TRBV3-1,ASSPLMAGGENEQF